The source of this TCR beta chain is a study of tumor-infiltrating lymphocytes in primary liver carcinoma. Overall study context: Men and women, 30 to 69 years of age, made up the patients.

Regarding the study as a whole: The top-250-clone fraction was significantly higher in tumors than in blood (p = 0.039).

For blood RNA, unsorted whole blood served as the source, and germline DNA was extracted too. No treatment had been given to the patients, who were chronically infected with HBV. Researchers reported drawing around 3.6 milliliters of peripheral blood before surgery. Reverse transcription of roughly 0.45 ug total RNA with a constant-region primer produced TCR beta cDNA. For TCR beta, libraries were produced by three nested multiplex PCR rounds using slightly modified ARM-PCR. MiXCR was run by TCRdb on the multiplex PCR reads, yielding one entry per CDR3 protein. The repertoire holds 250,000 to 400,000 distinct CDR3 sequences, with 55% to 65% as singletons. Concerning this clonotype: No antigen is known for it.

The sequence was collected from a man aged 40-49 years with primary liver carcinoma and hepatitis B virus infection. The source material was peripheral blood.

The CDR3 sequence: CASRHRSTWDEQYF. The CDR3, as DNA: TGTGCCAGCAGGCACAGGTCCACGTGGGACGAGCAGTACTTC. This rearrangement joins TRBV6-5 to TRBJ2-7, with a weak D call TRBD1 (5 bases). CDR3 size: 14 residues. Germline CDR1 and CDR2: MNHEY and SVGAGI. The germline V and J ends were trimmed by 6 bases and 5 bases, with 17 bases remaining between them.